This T cell receptor (beta chain) was observed in a study of cytomegalovirus exposure and HLA in healthy donors. Turning to this clone: No antigen is known for it.

Use of 60 Vbeta and 13 Jbeta primers characterized the PCR. The table came from immunoSEQ multiplex PCR; TCRdb's copy has only in-frame clones and leaves some out. This sample contains 70,000 or so clones. V gave up 2 bases and J gave up 4 bases, with 12 bases separating them. In germline, CDR1 is SGHRS, CDR2 YFSETQ. The CDR3 length is 14 residues. Points from the study as a whole: Most TCR sequences proved rare, with some public TCRs found in many donors.

Material: PBMCs. The sequence came from a female donor in good health and CMV-seropositive. The chain joins TRBV5-1 to TRBJ2-5, with a possible D match to TRBD1 (5 bases). Written as DNA, the CDR3 is TGCGCCAGCAGCTTAGGCAGTAGGGGAGAGACCCAGTACTTC. Residues: CASSLGSRGETQYF.